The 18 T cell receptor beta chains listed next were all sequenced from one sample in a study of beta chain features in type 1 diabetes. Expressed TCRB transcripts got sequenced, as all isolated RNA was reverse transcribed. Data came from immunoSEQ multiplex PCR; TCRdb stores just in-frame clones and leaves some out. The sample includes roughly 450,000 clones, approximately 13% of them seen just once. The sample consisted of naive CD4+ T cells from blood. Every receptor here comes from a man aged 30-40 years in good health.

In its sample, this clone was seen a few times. As DNA, the CDR3 is TGTGCCAGCAGTGGGGGACTGGGCCCCGCGACCCAGTACTTC. Protein product: CASSGGLGPATQYF. The chain links TRBV2 to TRBJ2-5, with D possibly matching TRBD2 (6 bases). The V end was cut by 4 bases, the J end by 7 bases, with 16 bases between. CDR1 SNHLY and CDR2 FYNNEI come from the germline V gene. The CDR3 covers 14 residues.

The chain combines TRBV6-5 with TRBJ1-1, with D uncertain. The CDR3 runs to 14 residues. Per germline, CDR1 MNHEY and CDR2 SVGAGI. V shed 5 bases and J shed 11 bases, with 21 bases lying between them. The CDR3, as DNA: TGTGCCAGCAGTACCATGCCGGGGATCCTCCCGGCTTTCTTT. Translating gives CASSTMPGILPAFF.

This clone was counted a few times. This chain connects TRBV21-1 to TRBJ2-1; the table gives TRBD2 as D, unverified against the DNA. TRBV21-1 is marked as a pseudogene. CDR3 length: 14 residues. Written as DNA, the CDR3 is TGTGCCAGCAGCTCCAAGAGGAGGGACAATGAGCAGTTCTTC. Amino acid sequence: CASSSKRRDNEQFF.

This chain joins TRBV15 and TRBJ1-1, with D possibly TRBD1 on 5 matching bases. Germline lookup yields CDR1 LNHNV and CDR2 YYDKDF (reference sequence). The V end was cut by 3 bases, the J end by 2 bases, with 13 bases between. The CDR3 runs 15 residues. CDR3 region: CATSSSARVNTEAFF. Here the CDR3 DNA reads TGTGCCACCAGCAGTTCGGCCAGGGTAAACACTGAAGCTTTCTTT.

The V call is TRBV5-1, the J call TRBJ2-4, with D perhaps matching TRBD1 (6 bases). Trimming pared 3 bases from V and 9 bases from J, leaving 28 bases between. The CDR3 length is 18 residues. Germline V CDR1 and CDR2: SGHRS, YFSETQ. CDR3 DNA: TGCGCCAGCAGCTGGCAAACAAATAACAGGGACCGGTGGTGCATTCAGTACTTC. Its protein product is CASSWQTNNRDRWCIQYF.

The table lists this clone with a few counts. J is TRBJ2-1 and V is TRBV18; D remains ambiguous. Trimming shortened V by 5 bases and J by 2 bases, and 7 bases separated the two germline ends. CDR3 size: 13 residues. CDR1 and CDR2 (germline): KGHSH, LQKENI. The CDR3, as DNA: TGTGCCAGCTCAGTGGCTGCCTACAATGAGCAGTTCTTC. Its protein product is CASSVAAYNEQFF.

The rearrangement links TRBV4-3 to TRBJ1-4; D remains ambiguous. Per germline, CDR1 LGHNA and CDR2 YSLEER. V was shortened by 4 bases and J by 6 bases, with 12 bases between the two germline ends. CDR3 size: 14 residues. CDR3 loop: CASSRAANDEKLFF. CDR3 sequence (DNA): TGCGCCAGCAGCCGGGCAGCTAACGATGAAAAACTGTTTTTT.

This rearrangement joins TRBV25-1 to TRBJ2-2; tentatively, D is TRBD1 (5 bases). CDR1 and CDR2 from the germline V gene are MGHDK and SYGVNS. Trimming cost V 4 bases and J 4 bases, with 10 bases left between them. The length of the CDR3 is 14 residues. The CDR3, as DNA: TGTGCCAGCAGTGGAGACAGTCCCACCGGGGAGCTGTTTTTT. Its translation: CASSGDSPTGELFF.

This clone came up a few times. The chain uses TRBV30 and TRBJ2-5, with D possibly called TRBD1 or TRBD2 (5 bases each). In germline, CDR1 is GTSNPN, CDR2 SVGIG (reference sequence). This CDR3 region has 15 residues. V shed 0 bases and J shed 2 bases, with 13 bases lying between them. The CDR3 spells CAWSVLSGGQETQYF. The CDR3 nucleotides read TGTGCCTGGAGTGTACTGAGTGGGGGACAAGAGACCCAGTACTTC.

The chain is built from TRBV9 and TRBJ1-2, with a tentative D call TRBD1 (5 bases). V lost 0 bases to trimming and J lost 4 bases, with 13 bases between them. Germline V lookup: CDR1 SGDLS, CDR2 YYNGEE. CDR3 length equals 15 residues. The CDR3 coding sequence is TGTGCCAGCAGCGTAGAGCGGGGCAAGGGCTATGGCTACACCTTC. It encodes CASSVERGKGYGYTF.

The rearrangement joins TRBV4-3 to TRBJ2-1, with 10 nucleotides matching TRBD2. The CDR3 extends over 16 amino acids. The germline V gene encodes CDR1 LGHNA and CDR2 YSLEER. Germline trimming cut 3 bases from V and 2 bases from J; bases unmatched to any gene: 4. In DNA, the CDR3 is TGCGCCAGCAGCCAGTTACTAGCGGGGACCTACAATGAGCAGTTCTTC. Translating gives CASSQLLAGTYNEQFF.

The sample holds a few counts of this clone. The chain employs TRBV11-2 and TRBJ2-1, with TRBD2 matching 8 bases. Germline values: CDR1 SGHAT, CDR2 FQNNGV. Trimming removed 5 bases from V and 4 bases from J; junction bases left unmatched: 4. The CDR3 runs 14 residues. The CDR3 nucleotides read TGTGCCAGCAGCCCAGTAGCGGGATACAATGAGCAGTTCTTC. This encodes CASSPVAGYNEQFF. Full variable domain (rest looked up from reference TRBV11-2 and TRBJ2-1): EAGVAQSPRYKIIEKRQSVAFWCNPISGHATLYWYQQILGQGPKLLIQFQNNGVVDDSQLPKDRFSAERLKGVDSTLKIQPAKLEDSAVYLCASSPVAGYNEQFFGPGTRLTVL.

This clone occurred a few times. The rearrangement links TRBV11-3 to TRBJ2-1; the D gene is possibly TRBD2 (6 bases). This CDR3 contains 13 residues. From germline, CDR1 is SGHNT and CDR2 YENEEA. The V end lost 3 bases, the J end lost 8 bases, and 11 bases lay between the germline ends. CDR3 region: CASSLKGGHEQFF. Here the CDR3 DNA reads TGTGCCAGCAGCTTGAAGGGAGGTCATGAGCAGTTCTTC.

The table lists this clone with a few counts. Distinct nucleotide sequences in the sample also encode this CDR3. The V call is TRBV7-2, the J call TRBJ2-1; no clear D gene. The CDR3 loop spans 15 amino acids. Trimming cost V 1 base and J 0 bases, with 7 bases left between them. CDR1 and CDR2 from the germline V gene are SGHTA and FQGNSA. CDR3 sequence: CASSLVAGSYNEQFF. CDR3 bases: TGTGCCAGCAGCTTAGTGGCTGGCTCCTACAATGAGCAGTTCTTC. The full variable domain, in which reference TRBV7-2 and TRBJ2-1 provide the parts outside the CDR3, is GAGVSQSPSNKVTEKGKDVELRCDPISGHTALYWYRQSLGQGLEFLIYFQGNSAPDKSGLPSDRFSAERTGGSVSTLTIQRTQQEDSAVYLCASSLVAGSYNEQFFGPGTRLTVL.

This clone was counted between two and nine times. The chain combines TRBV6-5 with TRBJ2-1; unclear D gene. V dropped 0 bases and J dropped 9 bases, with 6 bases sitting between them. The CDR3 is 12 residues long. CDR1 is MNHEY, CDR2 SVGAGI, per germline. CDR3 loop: CASSYSGGEQFF. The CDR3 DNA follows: TGTGCCAGCAGTTACTCGGGTGGTGAGCAGTTCTTC.

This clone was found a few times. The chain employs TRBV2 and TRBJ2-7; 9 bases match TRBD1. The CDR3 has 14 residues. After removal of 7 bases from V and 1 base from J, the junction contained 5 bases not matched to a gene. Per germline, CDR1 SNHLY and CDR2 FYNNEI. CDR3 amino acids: CASIRDRESYEQYV. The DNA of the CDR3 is TGTGCCAGCATCCGGGACAGGGAATCCTACGAGCAGTACGTC.

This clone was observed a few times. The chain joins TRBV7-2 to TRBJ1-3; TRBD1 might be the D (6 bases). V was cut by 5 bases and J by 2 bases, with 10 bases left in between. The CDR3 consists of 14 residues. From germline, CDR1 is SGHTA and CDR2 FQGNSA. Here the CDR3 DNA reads TGTGCCAGCAGCATACAGGGTACTGGAAACACCATATATTTT. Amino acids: CASSIQGTGNTIYF.

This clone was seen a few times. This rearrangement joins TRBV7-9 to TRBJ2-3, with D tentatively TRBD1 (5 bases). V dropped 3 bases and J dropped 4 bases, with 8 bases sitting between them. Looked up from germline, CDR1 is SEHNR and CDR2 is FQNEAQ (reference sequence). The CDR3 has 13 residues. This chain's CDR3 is CASSFRAADTQYF. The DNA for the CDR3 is TGTGCCAGCAGCTTCAGGGCAGCAGATACGCAGTATTTT.